A single T cell receptor (beta chain) is shown here with its context. A much larger clone differs by one base, so this may be a read error. This specimen comes from a study of early T cells in non-severe SARS-CoV-2 infection. The TCR library protocol attached unique molecular identifiers to the individual cDNA molecules. From the 5' RACE reads, TCRdb called clonotypes with MiXCR, one entry per CDR3 protein. The table has 30,000 to 45,000 distinct CDR3 sequences, roughly 5.9% seen once. The sample was whole blood. The sequence derives from an adult who was a healthcare worker with PCR-confirmed SARS-CoV-2 infection or an uninfected control (not recorded which).

The CDR3 region has the DNA TGCGCCAGCTTGGCCCCATTAGGATTGCGTAGCACAGATACGCAGTATTTT. It yields the protein CASLAPLGLRSTDTQYF. This chain links TRBV10-2 with TRBJ2-3; no clear D. Trimming took off 8 bases at V and 0 bases at J, with 21 bases between the two ends. Germline V gene lookup returns CDR1 WSHSY and CDR2 SAAADI. The CDR3 loop spans 17 amino acids.